The rows below give T cell receptor beta chains drawn from one sample of a study of STAT3 mutations in large granular lymphocyte leukemia. Here immunoSEQ multiplex PCR was the method, and the copy in TCRdb shows in-frame clones only, minus some. In the table there are around 9,100 clones, more than 90% of which are singletons. The sample was peripheral blood mononuclear cells. All receptors derive from a man aged 55 to 69 with T-cell large granular lymphocyte leukemia. Some clones in this sample may be carry-over from other donors' samples. The conserved cysteine and the conserved F or W are not part of the CDR3 here.

j_call: TRBJ1-1; v_call: TRBV6-5; cdr3_aa: ASSYSREGLEAF
j_call: TRBJ1-5; v_call: TRBV5-6; cdr3_aa: ASSLKGTGSNQPQH
j_call: TRBJ1-2; v_call: TRBV27; cdr3_aa: ASSPTGPYGYT
j_call: TRBJ2-6; v_call: TRBV5-1; cdr3_aa: ASSFWGRESGANVLT
j_call: TRBJ2-7; v_call: TRBV14; cdr3_aa: ASSQDEGWEQY
j_call: TRBJ2-1; v_call: TRBV7-9; cdr3_aa: ASSFNYNEQF
j_call: TRBJ2-7; v_call: TRBV6-5; cdr3_aa: ASSYRPAGGAEQY
j_call: TRBJ2-3; v_call: TRBV2; cdr3_aa: ASSARTSKADTQY
j_call: TRBJ1-2; v_call: TRBV18; cdr3_aa: ASSPGHNYGYT
j_call: TRBJ2-5; v_call: TRBV2; cdr3_aa: ASSGGGRGETQY